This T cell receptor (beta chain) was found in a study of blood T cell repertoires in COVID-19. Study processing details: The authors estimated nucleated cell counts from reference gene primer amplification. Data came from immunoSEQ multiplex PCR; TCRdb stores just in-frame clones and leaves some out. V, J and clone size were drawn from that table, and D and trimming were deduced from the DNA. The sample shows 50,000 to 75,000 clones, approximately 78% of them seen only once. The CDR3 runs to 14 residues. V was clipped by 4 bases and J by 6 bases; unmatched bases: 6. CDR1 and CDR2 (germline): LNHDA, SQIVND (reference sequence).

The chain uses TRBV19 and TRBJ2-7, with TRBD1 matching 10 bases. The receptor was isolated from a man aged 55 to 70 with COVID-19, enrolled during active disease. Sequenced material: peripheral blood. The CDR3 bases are TGTGCCAGTAGTACCGGGACAGGGGCTCGCGAGCAGTACTTC. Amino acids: CASSTGTGAREQYF.